This T cell receptor (beta chain) was identified during a study of monozygotic twins with inflammatory bowel disease. The CDR3 runs to 13 residues. Germline V gene lookup returns CDR1 SGHRS and CDR2 YFSETQ. About this clonotype itself: The antigen remains undetermined.

PCR of TCRalpha and TCRbeta cDNA was nested, with two rounds of approximately 17 and 9 cycles. TCRdb reanalyzed the 5' RACE reads, giving one entry per CDR3 protein sequence and no DNA. The sample has 350,000 to 550,000 distinct CDR3 sequences, and its top ten clones hold around 2.4%. Study-wide results and limits: Especially with disease activity, IBD patients had fewer clonotypes in common with others than healthy twins did.

Sequenced material: blood. The clonotype was recovered from a human donor with ulcerative colitis or Crohn's disease, or a healthy co-twin of an affected twin (not recorded which). V gene TRBV5-1 combines with J gene TRBJ2-7. This chain's CDR3 is CASSLAGTYEQYF.